Listed below are T cell receptor beta chains from one sample, sequenced in a study of shared clonotypes between healthy human individuals. Only in-frame clones appear in the TCRdb table, and some are missing; sequencing was by immunoSEQ multiplex PCR. The profile shows around 2.5 million clones, 93% of them singletons. Sequencing was done on a sample of naive CD4+ T cells from PBMCs. These receptors originate from a young man in good health. Some clones in this sample may be carry-over from other donors' samples. Each CDR3 is given with its conserved first and last residue. Each record gives: D gene, J gene, clone size, V gene, CDR3 DNA, CDR3 protein. The D gene is left open where the match is weak. Size values are once, few and many counts, or a class for expanded clones, and some rows have none.

D gene: NA; J gene: TRBJ2-3; clone size: NA; V gene: TRBV5-1; CDR3 DNA: TGCGCCAGCGGCTTGAGGGATGTGACAGATACGCAGTATTTT; CDR3 protein: CASGLRDVTDTQYF
D gene: NA; J gene: TRBJ1-1; clone size: NA; V gene: TRBV28; CDR3 DNA: TGTGCCAGCAGTTTGGGGACATACCAGAACGCTGAAGCTTTCTTT; CDR3 protein: CASSLGTYQNAEAFF
D gene: TRBD1; J gene: TRBJ2-6; clone size: NA; V gene: TRBV5-1; CDR3 DNA: TGCGCCAGCAGCTTGCCCCGAAGGACAGGGTCCTCTGTGGCCAACGTCCTGACTTTC; CDR3 protein: CASSLPRRTGSSVANVLTF
D gene: NA; J gene: TRBJ2-3; clone size: once; V gene: TRBV7-9; CDR3 DNA: TGTGCCAGCAGCCCTATTCCAGATACGCAGTATTTT; CDR3 protein: CASSPIPDTQYF
D gene: NA; J gene: TRBJ2-7; clone size: NA; V gene: TRBV5-3; CDR3 DNA: TGTGCCAGAAGCTTGGAGCCAGCCTACGAGCAGTACTTC; CDR3 protein: CARSLEPAYEQYF
D gene: NA; J gene: TRBJ1-2; clone size: NA; V gene: TRBV28; CDR3 DNA: TGTGCCAGCAGCCGTTATACAGGGTCCTATGGCTACACCTTC; CDR3 protein: CASSRYTGSYGYTF
D gene: NA; J gene: TRBJ2-7; clone size: NA; V gene: TRBV25-1; CDR3 DNA: TGTGCCAGCAGTCAATCGGGCAATCCCATTTACGAGCAGTACTTC; CDR3 protein: CASSQSGNPIYEQYF
D gene: NA; J gene: TRBJ1-1; clone size: few; V gene: TRBV14; CDR3 DNA: TGTGCCAGCGGATCGCTGAACACTGAAGCTTTCTTT; CDR3 protein: CASGSLNTEAFF
D gene: NA; J gene: TRBJ2-1; clone size: NA; V gene: TRBV28; CDR3 DNA: TGTGCCAGCTTTGGGAGTTCCCCTGCTGGCTACAATGAGCAGTTCTTC; CDR3 protein: CASFGSSPAGYNEQFF
D gene: NA; J gene: TRBJ2-1; clone size: NA; V gene: TRBV9; CDR3 DNA: TGTGCCAGCAGCGTAGGGGCGCACAATGAGCAGTTCTTC; CDR3 protein: CASSVGAHNEQFF
D gene: NA; J gene: TRBJ2-1; clone size: NA; V gene: TRBV14; CDR3 DNA: TGTGCCAGCAGCCAGTCAGTCCTTTACAATGAGCAGTTCTTC; CDR3 protein: CASSQSVLYNEQFF
D gene: TRBD1; J gene: TRBJ2-6; clone size: NA; V gene: TRBV7-3; CDR3 DNA: TGTGCCAGCAGCATCACCGGGACAGTCTCTGGGGCCAACGTCCTGACTTTC; CDR3 protein: CASSITGTVSGANVLTF
D gene: NA; J gene: TRBJ2-3; clone size: NA; V gene: TRBV6-5; CDR3 DNA: TGTGCCAGCACTTATAGAGGATCGCAGTATTTT; CDR3 protein: CASTYRGSQYF
D gene: NA; J gene: TRBJ2-6; clone size: NA; V gene: TRBV5-6; CDR3 DNA: TGTGCCAGCAGCGTGAGCTCTGGGGCCAACGTCCTGACTTTC; CDR3 protein: CASSVSSGANVLTF
D gene: NA; J gene: TRBJ2-7; clone size: NA; V gene: TRBV6-6; CDR3 DNA: TGTGCCAGCAGCTTACAGGGTGTCGACGAGCAGTACTTC; CDR3 protein: CASSLQGVDEQYF
D gene: TRBD1; J gene: TRBJ1-1; clone size: NA; V gene: TRBV9; CDR3 DNA: TGTGCCAGCAGCGAGCAGGACAGGGGGCATACTGAAGCTTTCTTT; CDR3 protein: CASSEQDRGHTEAFF
D gene: NA; J gene: TRBJ1-1; clone size: NA; V gene: TRBV7-2; CDR3 DNA: TGTGCCAGCAGACCCAGCCGCAGGGAGAACACTGAAGCTTTCTTT; CDR3 protein: CASRPSRRENTEAFF
D gene: NA; J gene: TRBJ2-3; clone size: NA; V gene: TRBV7-9; CDR3 DNA: TGTGCCATACCTAGGGCAGATACGCAGTATTTT; CDR3 protein: CAIPRADTQYF
D gene: NA; J gene: TRBJ1-2; clone size: NA; V gene: TRBV28; CDR3 DNA: TGTGCCAGCAGTCCCTACGAGGGAAACTATGGCTACACCTTC; CDR3 protein: CASSPYEGNYGYTF
D gene: NA; J gene: TRBJ2-7; clone size: once; V gene: TRBV19; CDR3 DNA: TGTGCCAGTAGTATGGGGGCTAGCGGCTCCTACGAGCAGTACTTC; CDR3 protein: CASSMGASGSYEQYF
D gene: NA; J gene: TRBJ1-4; clone size: NA; V gene: TRBV13; CDR3 DNA: TGTGCCAGCAGCGTCGATAGGTTGGGAAAACTGTTTTTT; CDR3 protein: CASSVDRLGKLFF
D gene: NA; J gene: TRBJ2-5; clone size: NA; V gene: TRBV7-8; CDR3 DNA: TGTGCCAGCAACATGGCCAGAGAGACCCAGTACTTC; CDR3 protein: CASNMARETQYF
D gene: NA; J gene: TRBJ2-7; clone size: NA; V gene: TRBV5-4; CDR3 DNA: TGTGCCAGCACCCGGAACAGGGGAGGTGGCGAGCAGTACTTC; CDR3 protein: CASTRNRGGGEQYF